Listed below are T cell receptor beta chains from one sample, sequenced in a study of T cell repertoires in cytomegalovirus infection. TCRdb processed the reads anew with MiXCR; each CDR3 protein has one entry. This sample yields fewer than 1,000,000 distinct CDR3 sequences, of which roughly 30% are seen a single time; roughly an eighth belongs to the top ten. These receptors have no known antigen. The specimen was cultured CD8+ T cells from PBMCs, collected from culture after CMV antigen stimulation. The origin of the receptors is a human donor in good health (CMV status not recorded). Some clones in this sample may be carry-over from other donors' samples. CDR3s include the opening cysteine and the closing phenylalanine or tryptophan. D genes are given only for firm matches. A row's size may be missing; if present it is once, few, many or a size class.

>TRBJ1-1|.|many|TRBV7-6
CASSLAEGEGTEAFF
TGTGCCAGCAGCTTAGCGGAGGGGGAGGGCACTGAAGCTTTCTTT
>TRBJ1-1|.|few|TRBV5-1
CASSLTEGQVNTEAFF
TGCGCCAGTAGCCTGACTGAGGGGCAGGTGAACACTGAAGCTTTCTTT
>TRBJ1-4|.|.|TRBV28
CASSLGRKGPPPREKLFF
TGTGCCAGCAGTTTAGGTCGGAAAGGCCCACCTCCACGTGAAAAACTGTTTTTT
>TRBJ2-3|TRBD2|.|TRBV6-2/TRBV6-3
CASSYIIWFFGTSLEDTQYF
TGTGCCAGCAGTTACATCATATGGTTCTTCGGGACTAGCCTCGAAGATACGCAGTATTTT
>TRBJ1-5|TRBD1|few|TRBV27
CASSVRGRRDQPQHF
TGTGCCAGCAGTGTCAGGGGGCGAAGGGATCAGCCCCAGCATTTT
>TRBJ2-1|.|.|TRBV15
CATSRDWVNEQFF
TGTGCCACCAGCAGAGATTGGGTGAATGAGCAGTTCTTC
>TRBJ2-3|TRBD2|.|TRBV19
CASSIVLLRLATQYF
TGTGCCAGTAGTATAGTGTTGCTCCGACTAGCGACGCAGTATTTT
>TRBJ1-2|TRBD1|.|TRBV29-1
CSVVNRGRGYGYTF
TGCAGCGTAGTCAACAGGGGGCGCGGGTATGGCTACACCTTC
>TRBJ2-1|.|.|TRBV19
CASSENWHNEQFF
TGTGCCAGTAGTGAGAATTGGCACAATGAGCAGTTCTTC
>TRBJ2-4|TRBD1|.|TRBV27
CASSSTGGANFNIQYF
TGTGCCAGCAGTTCGACAGGGGGCGCGAACTTTAACATTCAGTACTTC
>TRBJ2-2|.|.|TRBV27
CASSSWAANTGELFF
TGTGCCAGCAGCTCATGGGCGGCGAACACCGGGGAGCTGTTTTTT
>TRBJ2-5|.|many|TRBV12-3/TRBV12-4
CASTRGVGETQYF
TGTGCCAGCACCAGAGGGGTAGGAGAGACCCAGTACTTC
>TRBJ2-7|TRBD2|.|TRBV27
CASSYWRGSSYEQYF
TGTGCCAGCAGTTACTGGCGGGGGAGCTCCTACGAGCAGTACTTC
>TRBJ2-3|TRBD2|.|TRBV7-4
CASRPSGGRGDTQYF
TGTGCCAGCAGACCTAGCGGGGGAAGAGGAGATACGCAGTATTTT
>TRBJ1-1|.|.|TRBV12-3/TRBV12-4
CASTLQGHTEAFF
TGTGCCAGCACCCTCCAGGGTCACACTGAAGCTTTCTTT
>TRBJ2-1|.|.|TRBV5-1
CASTLTTDNEQFF
TGCGCCAGCACTCTAACGACGGACAATGAGCAGTTCTTC
>TRBJ1-2|.|.|TRBV19
CASTTRQSHNYGYTF
TGTGCCAGTACCACAAGACAGAGCCATAACTATGGCTACACCTTC
>TRBJ1-2|.|many|TRBV27
CASSLGVNYGYTF
TGTGCCAGCAGCTTAGGAGTCAACTATGGCTACACCTTC
>TRBJ2-7|TRBD2|many|TRBV7-8
CASSPPTSGSSYEQYF
TGTGCCAGCAGCCCCCCGACTAGCGGGTCCTCCTACGAGCAGTACTTC
>TRBJ2-1|TRBD1|.|TRBV6-5
CASSYSSLGQVPYNEQFF
TGTGCCAGCAGTTACTCATCTCTGGGACAGGTACCGTACAATGAGCAGTTCTTC
>TRBJ2-1|.|.|TRBV24-1
CATSGLAPDSDNEQFF
TGTGCCACCAGTGGTTTGGCTCCGGACTCCGACAATGAGCAGTTCTTC
>TRBJ2-7|.|few|TRBV7-9
CASSSPRVASYEQYF
TGTGCCAGCAGTTCCCCCCGGGTGGCCTCCTACGAGCAGTACTTC
>TRBJ2-2|TRBD1|.|TRBV6-1
CASSEGQGSLRAGELFF
TGTGCCAGCAGTGAGGGACAGGGGTCCCTTAGGGCCGGGGAGCTGTTTTTT
>TRBJ1-6|.|many|TRBV6-1
CASSEIIETSYNSPLHF
TGTGCCAGCAGTGAAATTATCGAAACCTCCTATAATTCACCCCTCCACTTT
>TRBJ2-3|TRBD2|many|TRBV11-2
CASSSLAGGPSDTQYF
TGTGCCAGCAGCTCTTTAGCGGGGGGGCCCTCCGATACGCAGTATTTT
>TRBJ1-5|TRBD1|.|TRBV20-1
CSARDPGGRYSNQPQHF
TGCAGTGCTAGAGACCCAGGGGGCCGATATAGCAATCAGCCCCAGCATTTT
>TRBJ2-5|.|.|TRBV12-3/TRBV12-4
CASRPQGRGGETQYF
TGTGCCAGCAGACCCCAGGGGAGGGGGGGAGAGACCCAGTACTTC
>TRBJ2-3|.|many|TRBV7-6
CASSLGAGFTYTQYF
TGTGCCAGCAGCTTAGGGGCGGGGTTCACTTATACGCAGTATTTT
>TRBJ2-3|.|few|TRBV28
CASRRGGASTDTQYF
TGTGCCAGCAGGAGAGGGGGGGCTAGCACAGATACGCAGTATTTT
>TRBJ1-2|.|.|TRBV12-3/TRBV12-4
CASSLGSAYGYTF
TGTGCCAGCAGTTTAGGCAGCGCCTATGGCTACACCTTC
>TRBJ1-1|.|few|TRBV7-2
CANSFLIDTEAFF
TGTGCCAACAGCTTCCTGATTGACACTGAAGCTTTCTTT
>TRBJ2-7|.|.|TRBV4-1
CASSQGGSLSYEQYF
TGCGCCAGCAGCCAAGGAGGCAGCCTCTCCTACGAGCAGTACTTC
>TRBJ2-7|.|many|TRBV5-4
CALGGGGAGEQYF
TGTGCACTCGGAGGAGGGGGCGCGGGCGAGCAGTACTTC
>TRBJ2-2|.|.|TRBV12-3/TRBV12-4
CASSSFPENTGELFF
TGTGCCAGCAGTTCATTTCCAGAGAACACCGGGGAGCTGTTTTTT
>TRBJ2-3|.|.|TRBV27
CASFGTTGTSTDTQYF
TGTGCCAGCTTCGGAACGACCGGGACTTCCACAGATACGCAGTATTTT
>TRBJ2-1|.|.|TRBV6-1
CASSEAQQGAPYNEQFF
TGTGCCAGCAGTGAAGCGCAACAGGGCGCACCTTACAATGAGCAGTTCTTC
>TRBJ1-6|TRBD1|.|TRBV18
CASSLGLGTEDSPLHF
TGTGCCAGCTCACTCGGCCTAGGGACAGAAGATTCACCCCTCCACTTT
>TRBJ1-5|.|.|TRBV12-3/TRBV12-4
CASSQGIGQPQHF
TGTGCCAGCAGCCAGGGGATCGGACAGCCCCAGCATTTT
>TRBJ1-2|TRBD1|.|TRBV29-1
CSVDGTALNYGYTF
TGCAGCGTTGATGGGACAGCTTTGAACTATGGCTACACCTTC
>TRBJ1-2|.|.|TRBV6-5
CASSYSSAYGYTF
TGTGCCAGCAGTTACTCTTCGGCCTATGGCTACACCTTC
>TRBJ1-2|TRBD1|once|TRBV25-1
CASSVPGQSFYGYTF
TGTGCCAGCAGTGTACCGGGACAGTCTTTCTATGGCTACACCTTC
>TRBJ2-7|.|.|TRBV27
CASSWGGAVYEQYF
TGTGCCAGCAGTTGGGGGGGCGCGGTCTACGAGCAGTACTTC
>TRBJ2-1|.|few|TRBV6-6
CASSRATSSYNEQFF
TGTGCCAGCAGTCGCGCTACCAGCTCCTACAATGAGCAGTTCTTC
>TRBJ1-6|.|.|TRBV6-2/TRBV6-3
CASSYGSSYNSPLHF
TGTGCCAGCAGTTACGGGAGCTCCTATAATTCACCCCTCCACTTT
>TRBJ1-2|.|.|TRBV4-1
CASSQERYPNYGYTF
TGCGCCAGCAGCCAAGAGCGTTACCCTAACTATGGCTACACCTTC
>TRBJ2-7|TRBD2|.|TRBV6-5
CASSRLAGDDEQYF
TGTGCCAGCAGCCGACTAGCGGGGGACGACGAGCAGTACTTC
>TRBJ2-3|TRBD2|once|TRBV2
CASSEDPTSGGLDTQYF
TGTGCCAGCAGTGAAGACCCGACTAGCGGGGGGTTAGATACGCAGTATTTT
>TRBJ1-2|TRBD1|.|TRBV12-3/TRBV12-4
CASSWDRGQNYGYTF
TGTGCCAGCAGTTGGGACAGGGGGCAAAACTATGGCTACACCTTC
>TRBJ1-2|TRBD1|few|TRBV7-4
CASRPTGGFNYGYTF
TGTGCCAGCAGACCGACAGGGGGCTTTAACTATGGCTACACCTTC
>TRBJ2-1|TRBD2|.|TRBV12-3/TRBV12-4
CASTSGRGGQFF
TGTGCCAGCACCTCCGGGCGGGGGGGGCAGTTCTTC
>TRBJ1-5|TRBD1|many|TRBV7-2
CASSPESGQGFSQPQHF
TGTGCCAGCAGCCCAGAGTCCGGACAGGGGTTTAGTCAGCCCCAGCATTTT
>TRBJ1-1|.|few|TRBV7-2
CASSPVSTEAFF
TGTGCCAGCAGCCCCGTTTCCACTGAAGCTTTCTTT
>TRBJ2-4|TRBD1|.|TRBV5-5
CASAGTGGQGYF
TGTGCCAGCGCCGGGACAGGTGGTCAAGGATACTTC